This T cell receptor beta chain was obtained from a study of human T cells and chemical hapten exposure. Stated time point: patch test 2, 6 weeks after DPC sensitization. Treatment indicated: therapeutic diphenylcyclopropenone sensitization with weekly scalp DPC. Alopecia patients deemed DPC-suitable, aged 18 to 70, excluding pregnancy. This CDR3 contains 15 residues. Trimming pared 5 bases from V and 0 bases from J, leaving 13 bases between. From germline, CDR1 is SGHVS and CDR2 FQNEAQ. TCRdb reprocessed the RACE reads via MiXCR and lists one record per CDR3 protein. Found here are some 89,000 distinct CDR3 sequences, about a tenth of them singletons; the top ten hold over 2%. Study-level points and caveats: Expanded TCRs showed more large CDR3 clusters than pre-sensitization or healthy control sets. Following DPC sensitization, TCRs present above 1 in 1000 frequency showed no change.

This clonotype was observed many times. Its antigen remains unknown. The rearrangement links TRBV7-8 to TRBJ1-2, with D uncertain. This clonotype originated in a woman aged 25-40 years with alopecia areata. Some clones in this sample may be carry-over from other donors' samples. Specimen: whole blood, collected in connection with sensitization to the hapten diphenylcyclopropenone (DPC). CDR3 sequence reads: CASSLIETANYGYTF. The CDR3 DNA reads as TGTGCCAGCAGCCTCATAGAGACGGCTAACTATGGCTACACCTTC. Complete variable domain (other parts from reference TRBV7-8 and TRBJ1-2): GAGVSQSPRYKVAKRGQDVALRCDPISGHVSLFWYQQALGQGPEFLTYFQNEAQLDKSGLPSDRFFAERPEGSVSTLKIQRTQQEDSAVYLCASSLIETANYGYTFGSGTRLTVV.